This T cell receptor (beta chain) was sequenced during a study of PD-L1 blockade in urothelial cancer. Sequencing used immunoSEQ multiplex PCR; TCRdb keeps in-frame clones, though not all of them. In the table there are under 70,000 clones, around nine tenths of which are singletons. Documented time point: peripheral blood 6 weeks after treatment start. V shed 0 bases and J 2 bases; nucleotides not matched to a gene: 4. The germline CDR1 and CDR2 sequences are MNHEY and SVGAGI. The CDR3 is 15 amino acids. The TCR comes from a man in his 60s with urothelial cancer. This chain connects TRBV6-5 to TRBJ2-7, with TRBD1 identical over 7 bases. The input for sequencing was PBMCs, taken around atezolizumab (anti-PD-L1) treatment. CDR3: CASSYSGTAPYEQYF. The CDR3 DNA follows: TGTGCCAGCAGTTACTCCGGGACAGCCCCCTACGAGCAGTACTTC.